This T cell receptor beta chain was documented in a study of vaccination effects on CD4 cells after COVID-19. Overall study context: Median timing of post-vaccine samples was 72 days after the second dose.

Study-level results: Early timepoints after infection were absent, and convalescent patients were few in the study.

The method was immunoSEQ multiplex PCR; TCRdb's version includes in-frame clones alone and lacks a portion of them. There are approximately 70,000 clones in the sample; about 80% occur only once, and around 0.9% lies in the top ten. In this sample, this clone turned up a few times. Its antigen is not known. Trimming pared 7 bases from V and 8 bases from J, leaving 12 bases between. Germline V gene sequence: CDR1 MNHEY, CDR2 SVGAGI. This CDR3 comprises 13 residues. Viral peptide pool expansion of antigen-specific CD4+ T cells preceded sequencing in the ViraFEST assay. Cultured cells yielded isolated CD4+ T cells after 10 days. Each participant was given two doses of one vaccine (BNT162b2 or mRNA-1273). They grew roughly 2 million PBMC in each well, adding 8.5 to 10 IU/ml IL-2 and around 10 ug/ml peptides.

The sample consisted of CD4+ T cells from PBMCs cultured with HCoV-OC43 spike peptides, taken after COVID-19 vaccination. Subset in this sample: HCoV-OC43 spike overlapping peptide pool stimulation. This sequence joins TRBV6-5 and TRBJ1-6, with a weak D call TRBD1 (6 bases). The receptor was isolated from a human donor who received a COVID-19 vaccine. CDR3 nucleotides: TGTGCCAGCAAGTCAGGGGTTCATTCACCCCTCCACTTT. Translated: CASKSGVHSPLHF.